What follows describes a single T cell receptor beta chain. When the RNA was reverse transcribed, random hexamers were used with an input of about 0.5 to 1 ug. TCRdb processed the immunoSEQ multiplex PCR reads anew with MiXCR; each CDR3 protein has one entry. The data show 75,000 to 95,000 distinct CDR3 sequences, with over 85% seen just once and around 0.45% held by the top ten. The sample belongs to a study of CD8 T cells in Susac syndrome. The CDR3 has 15 amino acids. The ends were cut back, 3 bases at V and 0 bases at J, with 9 bases in the middle. The sample consisted of CD8+ T cells from PBMCs. The gene calls are TRBV12-3 or TRBV12-4 and TRBJ1-3, with D perhaps TRBD1 (5 bases). This TCR came from a human donor with Susac syndrome. The CDR3 loop is CASSFRGVSGNTIYF. The DNA for the CDR3 is TGTGCCAGCAGTTTTCGGGGGGTCTCTGGAAACACCATATATTTT.